The next 20 T cell receptor beta chains were all read from a single sample in a study of T-cell memory formation after mild COVID-19. TCRdb analysed the 5' RACE reads with MiXCR anew, one entry per CDR3 protein. The table shows about 130,000 distinct CDR3 sequences, with under 30% occurring only once. Sequencing was done on a sample of PBMCs or a T cell subset sorted from them (not recorded which). The receptor set was obtained from an adult woman who had mild COVID-19 (a few samples of this study predate the infection). Cell type and time point are not known.

This clonotype was observed a handful of times. Relative to the germline gene, one junction end is altered; a read error may explain this. The rearrangement links TRBV5-6 to TRBJ2-7, with D perhaps TRBD2 (5 bases). Looked up from germline, CDR1 is SGHDT and CDR2 is YYEEEE. The CDR3 spans 14 residues. As DNA, the CDR3 is TGTGCCAGCAGCCCAGGCGCGGGCTCCCACGAGCAGTACTTC. It translates to CASSPGAGSHEQYF. Supplemented by reference TRBV5-6 and TRBJ2-7, the full variable domain reads DAGVTQSPTHLIKTRGQQVTLRCSPKSGHDTVSWYQQALGQGPQFIFQYYEEEERQRGNFPDRFSGHQFPNYSSELNVNALLLGDSALYLCASSPGAGSHEQYFGPGTRLTVT.

The chain couples TRBV7-9 to TRBJ2-2; D is uncertain. V lost 7 bases to trimming and J lost 5 bases, with 14 bases between them. The CDR3 totals 14 residues. CDR1 and CDR2 from the germline V gene are SEHNR and FQNEAQ (reference sequence). CDR3 bases: TGTGCCAGCATCGCCCTTAGTAGGACCGGGGAGCTGTTTTTT. Its translation: CASIALSRTGELFF.

The chain employs TRBV6-1 and TRBJ2-1, with D perhaps matching TRBD2 (5 bases). V gave up 1 base and J gave up 9 bases, with 7 bases separating them. CDR3 length equals 12 residues. Germline V gene data show CDR1 as MNHNS and CDR2 as SASEGT. The CDR3 coding sequence is TGTGCCAGCAGTGAAGGAGGAGGTGAGCAGTTCTTC. Its translation: CASSEGGGEQFF.

This clonotype was observed once. The chain combines TRBV6-5 with TRBJ2-1, with D maybe TRBD1 (7 bases). This CDR3 is built from 16 residues. The germline V gene encodes CDR1 MNHEY and CDR2 SVGAGI. V was trimmed by 0 bases and J by 2 bases, leaving 11 bases between them. This chain's CDR3 is CASSYSEGAAYNEQFF. CDR3 sequence (DNA): TGTGCCAGCAGTTACTCGGAGGGGGCGGCCTACAATGAGCAGTTCTTC.

This clonotype appeared a few times. V gene TRBV10-2 combines with J gene TRBJ1-2; 7 bases fit TRBD1. V was pared by 4 bases and J by 4 bases, with 12 bases of the junction left unmatched. The germline gives CDR1 WSHSY, CDR2 SAAADI. The CDR3 sequence is 16 residues long. Here the CDR3 DNA reads TGCGCCAGCAGTGGAGGAGAAGGGGGCGTTGGCTATGGCTACACCTTC. This encodes CASSGGEGGVGYGYTF.

The rearrangement uses TRBV9 and TRBJ2-5; D might be TRBD1 (6 bases). With 2 bases removed from V and 1 base from J, the gap between germline ends came to 15 bases. The CDR3 is 16 residues long. CDR1 SGDLS and CDR2 YYNGEE come from the germline V gene. CDR3 residues: CASSVGQSWAQETQYF. CDR3 sequence (DNA): TGTGCCAGCAGCGTCGGACAGAGCTGGGCCCAAGAGACCCAGTACTTC.

The chain combines TRBV2 with TRBJ2-7; D may be TRBD2 (6 bases). V was clipped by 7 bases and J by 3 bases, with 16 bases between them. The CDR3 loop spans 14 amino acids. Looked up from germline, CDR1 is SNHLY and CDR2 is FYNNEI. CDR3 nucleotides: TGTGCCAGCATCCCTAGCGCTCTGGGCTACGAGCAGTACTTC. Protein: CASIPSALGYEQYF.

The chain recombines TRBV27 with TRBJ2-7; a weak D match, TRBD1 (6 bases). The germline CDR1 and CDR2 sequences are MNHEY and SMNVEV (reference sequence). CDR3 length equals 15 residues. Between the trimmed V and J ends, which lost 5 bases and 3 bases, there was a span of 17 bases. The CDR3 DNA reads as TGTGCCAGCAGTCTAACAGGGACCCCCCTCTACGAGCAGTACTTC. This encodes CASSLTGTPLYEQYF.

This chain links TRBV4-2 with TRBJ2-7; D is undetermined. CDR1 and CDR2 (germline): LGHNA, YNFKEQ. With 0 bases removed from V and 6 bases from J, the gap between germline ends came to 6 bases. This CDR3 is 12 amino acids long. CDR3 residues: CASSQDRSEQYF. CDR3 in DNA: TGTGCCAGCAGCCAAGATCGCAGCGAGCAGTACTTC.

This clonotype showed up just a few times. The gene calls are TRBV7-2 and TRBJ1-1; tentatively, D is TRBD1 (5 bases). V lost 5 bases, J lost 4 bases, and 11 bases lay in between. CDR3 length equals 13 residues. CDR1 SGHTA and CDR2 FQGNSA come from the germline V gene. CDR3: CASSKDSLTEAFF. Here the CDR3 DNA reads TGTGCCAGCAGCAAAGACAGCCTCACTGAAGCTTTCTTT. The whole variable domain, remainder taken from reference TRBV7-2 and TRBJ1-1, is GAGVSQSPSNKVTEKGKDVELRCDPISGHTALYWYRQSLGQGLEFLIYFQGNSAPDKSGLPSDRFSAERTGGSVSTLTIQRTQQEDSAVYLCASSKDSLTEAFFGQGTRLTVV.

The V gene is TRBV5-6, the J gene TRBJ1-1, with D unresolved. There are 14 residues in the CDR3. V lost 0 bases to trimming and J lost 7 bases, with 13 bases between them. Germline V lookup: CDR1 SGHDT, CDR2 YYEEEE. The CDR3 protein is CASSLVRHYGEAFF. The CDR3 DNA sequence: TGTGCCAGCAGCTTGGTCAGACATTATGGTGAAGCTTTCTTT.

This clonotype was detected a few times. The gene calls are TRBV2 and TRBJ1-5; D gene uncertain. V was pared by 4 bases and J by 6 bases, with 4 bases between. Germline assignment: CDR1 SNHLY and CDR2 FYNNEI. The CDR3 runs 11 residues. CDR3 nucleotides: TGTGCCAGCAGTGTGGCTCAGCCCCAGCATTTT. Translating it yields CASSVAQPQHF.

This clonotype was seen a handful of times. CDR3 amino acids: CASSLTGGYNEQFF. The CDR3 coding sequence is TGCGCCAGCAGCTTGACAGGGGGCTACAATGAGCAGTTCTTC. The chain carries TRBV5-1 and TRBJ2-1; 8 bases line up with TRBD1. The V segment lost 1 base and the J segment 3 bases; nucleotides outside the gene matches: 0. CDR3 length equals 14 residues. The germline gives CDR1 SGHRS, CDR2 YFSETQ.

This clonotype was seen only a few times. J is TRBJ2-3 and V is TRBV12-3 or TRBV12-4; D is undetermined. There are 15 residues in the CDR3. V was cut by 2 bases and J by 0 bases, with 9 bases left in between. The CDR3 reads CASSLIGYSTDTQYF. DNA for the CDR3: TGTGCCAGCAGTTTAATCGGATATAGCACAGATACGCAGTATTTT.

The table lists this clonotype with a few counts. The chain carries TRBV5-1 and TRBJ2-3, with D perhaps matching TRBD1 or TRBD2 (5 bases each). The CDR3 consists of 11 residues. The V gene's germline CDR1 is SGHRS and CDR2 YFSETQ. V lost 3 bases and J lost 6, with 5 bases in between. CDR3: CASSWGDTQYF. The CDR3 nucleotides are TGCGCCAGCAGCTGGGGGGATACGCAGTATTTT.

The chain employs TRBV7-8 and TRBJ2-3; 7 bases are a match to TRBD2. This CDR3 comprises 16 residues. Losses at the gene ends were 5 bases for V and 6 bases for J; bases not matched to a gene: 14. Germline V CDR1 and CDR2: SGHVS, FQNEAQ. CDR3 amino acids: CASSVLAVANADTQYF. DNA of the CDR3: TGTGCCAGCAGCGTCCTAGCGGTCGCGAATGCGGATACGCAGTATTTT.

This rearrangement joins TRBV7-6 to TRBJ2-7; 10 bases map to TRBD1. The length of the CDR3 is 16 residues. Trimming took 1 base from V and 2 from J; bases not matched to a gene: 5. CDR1 is SGHVS, CDR2 FNYEAQ, per germline. The CDR3 DNA follows: TGTGCCAGCAGCTTAGGACAGGGGGCGACCACCTACGAGCAGTACTTC. Protein product: CASSLGQGATTYEQYF.

The CDR3 DNA follows: TGTGCCAGCAGCTCCACTTTTGAGGGGAATGAGCAGTTCTTC. Translation gives CASSSTFEGNEQFF. V and J are TRBV7-3 and TRBJ2-1; TRBD1 or TRBD2 may be the D gene (5 bases each). CDR3 size: 14 residues. Trimming shortened V by 4 bases and J by 7 bases, and 14 bases separated the two germline ends. Germline V lookup: CDR1 SGHTA, CDR2 FQGTGA.

This clonotype was recorded at least ten times. This sequence joins TRBV2 and TRBJ2-6; 8 bases map to TRBD1. Germline lookup yields CDR1 SNHLY and CDR2 FYNNEI. Trimming removed 6 bases from V and 0 bases from J; junction bases left unmatched: 7. This CDR3 has 17 residues. CDR3 sequence reads: CASRAAGGVSGANVLTF. The CDR3 coding sequence is TGTGCCAGCAGGGCGGCAGGGGGCGTCTCTGGGGCCAACGTCCTGACTTTC.

This chain joins TRBV24-1 and TRBJ2-1; perhaps D is TRBD1 or TRBD2 (5 bases each). V was cut by 5 bases and J by 3 bases, with 10 bases left in between. The CDR3 loop spans 14 amino acids. Germline V gene sequence: CDR1 KGHDR, CDR2 SFDVKD. CDR3 amino acids: CATSGGAVYNEQFF. CDR3 DNA: TGTGCCACCAGTGGAGGGGCCGTCTACAATGAGCAGTTCTTC.